These 15 T cell receptor beta chains originate from one sample sequenced in a study of blood T cell repertoires in COVID-19. Profiling relied on immunoSEQ multiplex PCR, and the TCRdb table lists in-frame clones only, not all of them. The table lists 130,000 to 150,000 clones, around 84% of them singletons. Sequencing used peripheral blood. These receptors originate from a human donor in a cohort sampled during active COVID-19.

The J gene is TRBJ2-3, the V gene TRBV10-3; 7 nucleotides match TRBD1. The length of the CDR3 is 13 residues. J lost 2 bases, V lost 6 bases, and 2 bases had no gene match. Germline V lookup: CDR1 ENHRY, CDR2 SYGVKD. Here the CDR3 DNA reads TGTGCCATCAGGGGACAGCCCACAGATACGCAGTATTTT. Protein: CAIRGQPTDTQYF.

The rearrangement uses TRBV9 and TRBJ1-2, with D possibly TRBD1 on 5 matching bases. The ends were cut back, 3 bases at V and 8 bases at J, with 20 bases in the middle. The CDR3 is 15 residues long. CDR1 SGDLS and CDR2 YYNGEE come from the germline V gene. The CDR3 is CASSARPGLGEGYTF. The CDR3 DNA reads TGTGCCAGCAGCGCTAGACCGGGACTGGGGGAGGGCTACACCTTC.

V is TRBV2 and J is TRBJ2-2; D not certain. The CDR3 spans 14 residues. Germline values: CDR1 SNHLY, CDR2 FYNNEI. With 2 bases removed from V and 6 bases from J, the gap between germline ends came to 10 bases. The CDR3, as DNA: TGTGCCAGCAGTGAAAACAGTCTTCCCGGGGAGCTGTTTTTT. Protein product: CASSENSLPGELFF.

V usage is TRBV9 and J usage is TRBJ2-3; no clear D gene. CDR3 length: 15 residues. Germline V gene data show CDR1 as SGDLS and CDR2 as YYNGEE. The V end lost 0 bases, the J end lost 0 bases, and 8 bases lay between the germline ends. For the CDR3, the DNA is TGTGCCAGCAGCGTAGGCAGCGTGAGCACAGATACGCAGTATTTT. Its translation is CASSVGSVSTDTQYF. Filled out from reference TRBV9 and TRBJ2-3, the complete variable domain reads DSGVTQTPKHLITATGQRVTLRCSPRSGDLSVYWYQQSLDQGLQFLIQYYNGEERAKGNILERFSAQQFPDLHSELNLSSLELGDSALYFCASSVGSVSTDTQYFGPGTRLTVL.

This chain connects TRBV2 to TRBJ1-1, with 11 bases lining up with TRBD1. Trimming removed 4 bases from V and 5 bases from J; junction bases left unmatched: 6. This CDR3 is 15 amino acids long. Germline V gene sequence: CDR1 SNHLY, CDR2 FYNNEI. DNA for the CDR3: TGTGCCAGCAGTGGGGTCGGGACAGGGGGAACTGAAGCTTTCTTT. Translating gives CASSGVGTGGTEAFF.

CDR3 amino acids: CAWGLNSPLHF. CDR3 nucleotide sequence: TGTGCCTGGGGACTTAATTCACCCCTCCACTTT. The J gene is TRBJ1-6, the V gene TRBV30, with D unresolved. Germline loops: CDR1 GTSNPN, CDR2 SVGIG (reference sequence). V was trimmed by 5 bases and J by 6 bases, leaving 5 bases between them. This CDR3 has 11 residues.

This chain joins TRBV7-2 and TRBJ1-1; 10 bases fit TRBD1. This CDR3 contains 16 residues. J lost 0 bases, V lost 3 bases, and 4 bases had no gene match. CDR1 and CDR2 from the germline V gene are SGHTA and FQGNSA. The CDR3 coding sequence is TGTGCCAGCAGCTTCGGGACAGGGGCCTTGAACACTGAAGCTTTCTTT. Amino acids: CASSFGTGALNTEAFF.

This clone has just one count. The chain combines TRBV5-1 with TRBJ2-2, with TRBD2 identical over 7 bases. J gave up 5 bases and V 0 bases, and 10 bases lay outside the gene matches. Germline V gene sequence: CDR1 SGHRS, CDR2 YFSETQ. CDR3 length equals 17 residues. CDR3 amino acids: CASSLAGVISGTGELFF. The CDR3 DNA follows: TGCGCCAGCAGCTTGGCCGGAGTTATTAGCGGGACCGGGGAGCTGTTTTTT.

The chain has TRBV28 and TRBJ1-2; TRBD1 matches at 8 bases. J lost 7 bases, V lost 4 bases, and 8 bases had no gene match. Germline CDR1 MDHEN, CDR2 SYDVKM. The CDR3 spans 14 residues. CDR3 sequence reads: CASSSGQVVSGYTF. Here the CDR3 DNA reads TGTGCCAGCAGTTCGGGACAGGTCGTTTCTGGCTACACCTTC.

This clone occurred once. The chain recombines TRBV28 with TRBJ2-3, with no clear D. CDR1 is MDHEN and CDR2 is SYDVKM in the germline V gene. V lost 5 bases and J 7 bases, leaving 10 bases between the germline ends. The CDR3 sequence is 12 residues long. The CDR3 nucleotides read TGTGCCAGCAGTACCCTAGTTAATACGCAGTATTTT. Translating gives CASSTLVNTQYF.

The rearrangement uses TRBV30 and TRBJ1-2; weak D call: TRBD1 (6 bases). This CDR3 comprises 13 residues. The V gene's germline CDR1 is GTSNPN and CDR2 SVGIG (reference sequence). Here the CDR3 DNA reads TGTGCTACCTCGGGGGGGCAGAGCTATGGCTACACCTTC. Residues: CATSGGQSYGYTF.

This chain joins TRBV5-8 and TRBJ1-5, with unresolved D. From germline, CDR1 is SGHTS and CDR2 YDEGEE. This CDR3 has 13 residues. Between the trimmed V and J ends, which lost 0 bases and 5 bases, there was a span of 6 bases. This chain's CDR3 is CASSLDGDQPQHF. The CDR3 bases are TGTGCCAGCAGCTTGGACGGGGATCAGCCCCAGCATTTT.

CDR3 in amino acids: CASSQSGGPPYGYTF. CDR3 nucleotides: TGCGCCAGCAGTCAATCAGGGGGCCCACCCTATGGCTACACCTTC. The chain joins TRBV23-1 to TRBJ1-2, with 7 bases lining up with TRBD1. TRBV23-1 has ORF status, its function being uncertain. V shed 0 bases and J 4 bases; nucleotides not matched to a gene: 5. This CDR3 spans 15 amino acids.

V usage is TRBV5-1 and J usage is TRBJ2-6, with TRBD2 matching over 7 bases. The V gene's germline CDR1 is SGHRS and CDR2 YFSETQ. The CDR3 sequence is 16 residues long. Trimming at V came to 3 bases and at J to 0 bases, leaving 3 bases not matched to a gene. CDR3 nucleotides: TGCGCCAGCAGCTCAGCGGGGAACTCTGGGGCCAACGTCCTGACTTTC. Protein product: CASSSAGNSGANVLTF. The complete variable domain, with remaining parts taken from reference TRBV5-1 and TRBJ2-6, reads KAGVTQTPRYLIKTRGQQVTLSCSPISGHRSVSWYQQTPGQGLQFLFEYFSETQRNKGNFPGRFSGRQFSNSRSEMNVSTLELGDSALYLCASSSAGNSGANVLTFGAGSRLTVL.

About this clone: No conserved phenylalanine or tryptophan is present at the end of the CDR3, so a read error is the likely explanation. No DNA is shown, since the ends of the CDR3 on it are uncertain; the CDR3 is the one TCRdb lists. This rearrangement joins TRBV2 to TRBJ2-7; the D call TRBD1 from the table was never checked on the DNA. The CDR3 numbers 11 amino acids, ends counted. Germline loops: CDR1 SNHLY, CDR2 FYNNEI. The CDR3: CASRTGTGLHL.